These 21 T cell receptor beta chains were all obtained from the same sample, sequenced in a study of T cell repertoires in cytomegalovirus infection. MiXCR, applied by TCRdb to the reads, yields one record per CDR3 protein. The table has roughly 720,000 distinct CDR3 sequences, roughly 35% seen once. The sequenced sample consisted of PBMCs. The origin of the receptors is a human donor in good health (CMV status not recorded). Some clones in this sample may be carry-over from other donors' samples.

This clonotype showed up just a few times. The chain couples TRBV7-2 to TRBJ2-7; the D gene is possibly TRBD2 (5 bases). Germline assignment: CDR1 SGHTA and CDR2 FQGNSA. The CDR3 has 14 residues. The germline V and J ends were trimmed by 5 bases and 2 bases, with 13 bases remaining between them. CDR3 DNA sequence: TGTGCCAGCAGCCTCCGGCAGCGGACCTACGAGCAGTACTTC. This codes for CASSLRQRTYEQYF.

This chain joins TRBV5-4 and TRBJ1-2, with TRBD1 matching 7 bases. Germline V gives CDR1 SGHNT, CDR2 YYREEE (reference sequence). The CDR3 has 12 residues. After removal of 10 bases from V and 8 bases from J, the junction contained 11 bases not matched to a gene. This chain's CDR3 is CAGGQEVSGYTF. CDR3 nucleotide sequence: TGTGCCGGAGGACAGGAAGTGAGCGGCTACACCTTC.

CDR3 DNA sequence: TGTGCCAGCAGTGAAATTCGTTTCACCGGGGAGCTGTTTTTT. This encodes CASSEIRFTGELFF. This chain uses TRBV2 with TRBJ2-2; D is undetermined. CDR1 and CDR2 (germline): SNHLY, FYNNEI. CDR3 length: 14 amino acids. Trimming removed 2 bases from V and 4 bases from J, with 8 bases in between.

J is TRBJ2-7 and V is TRBV20-1, with D perhaps TRBD1 or TRBD2 (5 bases each). This CDR3 region has 14 residues. Trimming cost V 5 bases and J 0 bases, with 14 bases left between them. Germline V gives CDR1 DFQATT, CDR2 SNEGSKA (reference sequence). Here the CDR3 reads CSAPGTYSSYEQYF. The CDR3 bases are TGCAGTGCTCCCGGGACCTACAGCTCCTACGAGCAGTACTTC.

The gene calls are TRBV28 and TRBJ2-7; TRBD2 agrees at 9 bases. Germline-derived CDR1 and CDR2 are MDHEN and SYDVKM. V lost 5 bases to trimming and J lost 2 bases; unmatched junction nucleotides: 7. The CDR3 runs to 15 residues. CDR3 nucleotides: TGTGCCAGCAGTCCCCGACTAGCGGTTGCCTACGAGCAGTACTTC. This sequence encodes CASSPRLAVAYEQYF.

This clonotype occurred a few times. This sequence joins TRBV28 and TRBJ2-6; no firm D call. CDR3 size: 11 residues. The germline gives CDR1 MDHEN, CDR2 SYDVKM. V dropped 4 bases and J dropped 11 bases, with 6 bases sitting between them. CDR3 loop: CASSSRDVLTF. In DNA form, the CDR3 reads TGTGCCAGCAGTTCGCGAGACGTCCTGACTTTC.

Worth noting for this clonotype: No conserved phenylalanine or tryptophan is present at the end of the CDR3, so a read error is the likely explanation. The gene calls are TRBV7-6 and TRBJ2-2; TRBD1 matches at 8 bases. This CDR3 has 15 residues. The germline V gene has CDR1 SGHVS and CDR2 FNYEAQ. V was clipped by 6 bases and J by 6 bases; unmatched bases: 9. Here the CDR3 reads CASRVLQGDPGELFL. In DNA form, the CDR3 reads TGTGCCAGCAGAGTCCTACAGGGGGATCCCGGGGAGCTGTTTTTG.

This rearrangement joins TRBV7-8 to TRBJ2-7; D possibly corresponds to TRBD2 (6 bases). Germline lookup yields CDR1 SGHVS and CDR2 FQNEAQ. The CDR3 consists of 14 residues. V was clipped by 6 bases and J by 1 base, with 13 bases between them. The CDR3: CASRVGGSSYEQYF. The CDR3 DNA reads as TGTGCCAGCAGGGTTGGAGGGTCTTCCTACGAGCAGTACTTC.

The rearrangement joins TRBV7-6 to TRBJ2-7, with a weak D call TRBD1 (6 bases). V lost 5 bases and J lost 0, with 11 bases in between. Per germline, CDR1 SGHVS and CDR2 FNYEAQ. CDR3 length equals 14 residues. For the CDR3, the DNA is TGTGCCAGCAGCGACAGGTCCCCCTCCTACGAGCAGTACTTC. As protein: CASSDRSPSYEQYF.

The chain couples TRBV5-1 to TRBJ2-1, with D possibly TRBD2 on 6 matching bases. Trimming removed 4 bases from V and 8 bases from J, with 19 bases in between. Germline V gene sequence: CDR1 SGHRS, CDR2 YFSETQ. This CDR3 spans 15 amino acids. CDR3 loop: CASSGGSLGSYEQFF. Here the CDR3 DNA reads TGCGCCAGCAGCGGGGGGTCGCTCGGGAGTTATGAGCAGTTCTTC.

The chain uses TRBV12-3 or TRBV12-4 and TRBJ1-5; 9 bases align to TRBD1. Germline trimming cut 3 bases from V and 3 bases from J; bases unmatched to any gene: 9. The length of the CDR3 is 17 residues. CDR3 protein: CASSFSRDRVDNQPQHF. DNA of the CDR3: TGTGCCAGCAGTTTCTCGAGGGACAGGGTTGACAATCAGCCCCAGCATTTT.

This clonotype came up once. The genes are TRBV3-1 and TRBJ2-1, with a weak D call TRBD2 (6 bases). V was shortened by 8 bases and J by 9 bases, with 14 bases between the two germline ends. The V gene's germline CDR1 is LGHDT and CDR2 YNNKEL (reference sequence). The CDR3 extends over 12 amino acids. The CDR3, as DNA: TGTGCCAGCGAAGGAGGGCCGAGTGAGCAGTTCTTC. This gives the protein CASEGGPSEQFF.

This clonotype was detected a few times. This rearrangement joins TRBV11-3 to TRBJ2-1; 8 bases fit TRBD2. V was clipped by 5 bases and J by 7 bases; unmatched bases: 4. CDR1 is SGHNT, CDR2 YENEEA, per germline. The CDR3 consists of 13 residues. Here the CDR3 reads CASSVGLENEQFF. The CDR3 region has the DNA TGTGCCAGCAGCGTGGGACTAGAGAATGAGCAGTTCTTC.

V and J are TRBV2 and TRBJ2-7; 12 bases match TRBD1. Germline CDR1 SNHLY, CDR2 FYNNEI. V dropped 11 bases and J dropped 4; count of bases not matched to a gene: 9. The CDR3 is 14 residues long. The CDR3 region is CASATGQGAYEQYF. CDR3 DNA sequence: TGTGCCTCTGCAACGGGACAGGGGGCGTACGAGCAGTACTTC.

About this clonotype itself: At one boundary the junction diverges from the germline segment, which might be a read error. The gene calls are TRBV7-6 and TRBJ2-7; 10 nucleotides align to TRBD2. The germline V gene has CDR1 SGHVS and CDR2 FNYEAQ. This CDR3 is 17 amino acids long. The CDR3 DNA reads as TGTGTCAGCAGCTTGGTTGGGACTAGCGTTTTCTCCTACGAGCAGTACTTC. This codes for CVSSLVGTSVFSYEQYF. The variable domain in full, completed from reference TRBV7-6 and TRBJ2-7, reads GAGVSQSPRYKVTKRGQDVALRCDPISGHVSLYWYRQALGQGPEFLTYFNYEAQQDKSGLPNDRFSAERPEGSISTLTIQRTEQRDSAMYRCVSSLVGTSVFSYEQYFGPGTRLTVT.

The chain couples TRBV28 to TRBJ1-3; 8 bases agree with TRBD1. Looked up from germline, CDR1 is MDHEN and CDR2 is SYDVKM. The CDR3 runs to 21 residues. V trimming: 3 bases; J trimming: 7 bases; junction bases outside the gene matches: 26. The DNA for the CDR3 is TGTGCCAGCAGTTTGATCCGTACGACAGGGGCAGGGAAGTTAACCGGGAACACCATATATTTT. It codes for CASSLIRTTGAGKLTGNTIYF.

Only a few counts were recorded for this clonotype. This rearrangement joins TRBV11-2 to TRBJ2-7; weak D call: TRBD1 (5 bases). The V end was cut by 2 bases, the J end by 5 bases, with 16 bases between. The CDR3 is 15 residues long. The V gene's germline CDR1 is SGHAT and CDR2 FQNNGV. As DNA, the CDR3 is TGTGCCAGCAGCTTACTGGGGCAGCCTGGGAACGAGCAGTACTTC. Amino acids: CASSLLGQPGNEQYF. Variable domain in full (rest from reference TRBV11-2 and TRBJ2-7): EAGVAQSPRYKIIEKRQSVAFWCNPISGHATLYWYQQILGQGPKLLIQFQNNGVVDDSQLPKDRFSAERLKGVDSTLKIQPAKLEDSAVYLCASSLLGQPGNEQYFGPGTRLTVT.

The chain carries TRBV7-2 and TRBJ2-7, with 11 bases that match TRBD2. V gave up 3 bases and J gave up 0 bases; unmatched junction bases: 4. The CDR3 extends over 16 amino acids. Germline loops: CDR1 SGHTA, CDR2 FQGNSA. CDR3 DNA sequence: TGTGCCAGCAGCTTCATAGCGGGAGGGCCCTCCTACGAGCAGTACTTC. Translation: CASSFIAGGPSYEQYF.

This chain connects TRBV19 to TRBJ1-5; D is unclear. Germline CDR1 LNHDA, CDR2 SQIVND (reference sequence). The CDR3 loop spans 15 amino acids. Trimming removed 4 bases from V and 4 bases from J, with 14 bases in between. This CDR3 reads CASSKGTEDNQPQHF. The CDR3 region has the DNA TGTGCCAGTAGTAAGGGTACGGAGGATAATCAGCCCCAGCATTTT.

The chain carries TRBV4-2 and TRBJ1-1, with D unclear. Trimming pared 0 bases from V and 1 base from J, leaving 6 bases between. The CDR3 contains 14 residues. Germline values: CDR1 LGHNA, CDR2 YNFKEQ. Here the CDR3 reads CASSQDSKNTEAFF. CDR3 nucleotide sequence: TGTGCCAGCAGCCAAGACTCCAAGAACACTGAAGCTTTCTTT.

As concerns this clonotype: A much larger clone differs by one base, so this may be a read error. The CDR3 does not close with the conserved phenylalanine or tryptophan, likely indicating a read error. This rearrangement joins TRBV7-3 to TRBJ2-1, with 15 bases lining up with TRBD2. Trimming at V came to 1 base and at J to 10 bases, leaving 2 bases not matched to a gene. CDR3 length equals 15 residues. Germline V gene lookup returns CDR1 SGHTA and CDR2 FQGTGA. For the CDR3, the DNA is TGTGCCAGCAGCTTAAGGACTAGCGGGGGGGGGGAGCAGTTCTTA. The encoded protein is CASSLRTSGGGEQFL.